The rows below give T cell receptor beta chains drawn from one sample of a study of T cells after yellow fever vaccination. TCRdb re-called the 5' RACE reads with MiXCR, one entry per CDR3 protein. The table has hundreds of thousands of distinct CDR3 sequences, under 20% seen once. The specimen was PBMCs, collected before the yellow fever booster vaccination. Receptor source: a man younger than 30 who received the YFV17D yellow fever vaccine. Both conserved end residues are trimmed from each CDR3. The D gene is left open where the match is weak.

TRBV12-3/TRBV12-4	TRBJ2-1	-	ASSWALPTEQF
TRBV27	TRBJ2-2	TRBD1	ASSLALQGEYGELF
TRBV4-3	TRBJ1-6	-	ASSPLVTGRAPLH
TRBV7-8	TRBJ2-5	-	ASSPSDMDRQETQY
TRBV6-2/TRBV6-3	TRBJ1-1	TRBD1	ASSPADRTNTEAF
TRBV20-1	TRBJ2-5	-	SALGNRENQETQY
TRBV4-1	TRBJ2-1	-	ASLPREQF
TRBV4-3	TRBJ2-5	-	ASSQGIGYQETQY
TRBV12-3/TRBV12-4	TRBJ2-1	-	ASSGSVGRQF
TRBV27	TRBJ1-2	TRBD1	ASRPTGAVGGYT
TRBV6-5	TRBJ1-5	-	ASSYSKGLNQPQH
TRBV29-1	TRBJ2-5	-	SAGGTQETQY
TRBV21-1	TRBJ2-5	-	ASRETQY
TRBV19	TRBJ1-5	TRBD1	ASSHRGDRSSNQPQH
TRBV5-1	TRBJ2-5	-	ASSLLGQTRAETQY
TRBV12-3/TRBV12-4	TRBJ2-7	-	ASRSRGLRNEQY
TRBV10-3	TRBJ2-5	-	AISGQGGETQY
TRBV20-1	TRBJ2-3	-	SATNLRGTDTQY
TRBV7-2	TRBJ2-5	-	ASSSRVVETQY
TRBV5-1	TRBJ2-5	TRBD1	ASRVRTGGGETQY
TRBV6-5	TRBJ2-5	-	ASSYGPRGTQY
TRBV7-9	TRBJ1-1	-	ASSQWEGLLKTEAF
TRBV6-5	TRBJ1-1	-	ASSFIKGTEAF
TRBV5-6	TRBJ2-3	-	ASSLRPGMVRNTDTQY
TRBV7-2	TRBJ2-3	TRBD1	ASSHGRTGTDTQF
TRBV29-1	TRBJ1-5	-	SVDRALPKPQH
TRBV7-2	TRBJ2-7	TRBD2	ASTRSGGALEQY
TRBV9	TRBJ2-1	TRBD2	ASSPERGAHEQF
TRBV27	TRBJ2-6	TRBD1	ASSSYRGLLSGANVLT
TRBV5-1	TRBJ1-2	-	ASSLSQGQYGGYT
TRBV5-1	TRBJ2-1	-	ASSHARSYNEQF
TRBV7-9	TRBJ1-2	-	ASSFQGVGYT
TRBV6-6	TRBJ1-1	TRBD1	ASSRRDRGLRLRGTEAF
TRBV25-1	TRBJ2-3	-	ASSPGSQYTQY
TRBV12-5	TRBJ1-5	-	ASGTGTPRNQPQH
TRBV5-6	TRBJ2-5	-	ASSLKDGEVETQY
TRBV7-2	TRBJ2-5	TRBD2	ASSLSGSNQETQY
TRBV12-3/TRBV12-4	TRBJ2-2	TRBD1	ASIRDRDPTGELF
TRBV6-1	TRBJ1-4	TRBD1	ASSAGGDEKLF
TRBV4-3	TRBJ1-6	-	ASSIGGDSPLH
TRBV10-3	TRBJ2-3	-	ATRIWSTDTQY
TRBV7-2	TRBJ2-1	TRBD1	ASGIPPGTGTSLLEF
TRBV29-1	TRBJ2-1	-	SVGIQIGNNEQF
TRBV7-3	TRBJ2-5	-	ASSLYVGAETQY
TRBV15	TRBJ1-1	-	ATSSAQGMNTEAF
TRBV5-1	TRBJ1-1	-	ASTSGPPNTEAF
TRBV20-1	TRBJ1-1	-	SARDPGETEAF
TRBV24-1	TRBJ2-1	-	ATSDISWKQF
TRBV27	TRBJ2-7	-	ASTRGAPGTYEQY
TRBV4-3	TRBJ2-3	TRBD2	ASSPSSGASTDTQY
TRBV7-8	TRBJ1-1	-	ASSRLENTEAF
TRBV6-2/TRBV6-3	TRBJ1-5	-	ASRIGLGRNQPQH
TRBV4-3	TRBJ2-3	TRBD2	ASSQQRGQNTQY
TRBV27	TRBJ2-5	-	ASSLGVRRETQY
TRBV10-3	TRBJ2-1	TRBD1	AITGTGVRNEQF
TRBV10-3	TRBJ2-7	-	AISVGGGEYEQY
TRBV20-1	TRBJ2-5	-	SARDPNRLETQY
TRBV6-5	TRBJ1-1	TRBD1	ASSRRSTGGTEAF
TRBV3-1	TRBJ2-7	TRBD1	ASSLSSGTGVYEQY